These 32 T cell receptor beta chains were sequenced from one sample in a study of low-dose radiotherapy and immunotherapy resistance in tumors (dated by TCRdb to the early 2020s). Instrument used: Illumina HiSeq 2500. First-strand cDNA was synthesized with Superscript III and a set of TRAV- and TRBV-specific primers, covering both TCRalpha and TCRbeta chains. TCRs were amplified with Phusion for around 18 PCR cycles, with a constant-region primer paired with the adapter attached to the V primers. TCRdb reran the public reads through fastp at Q25 and MiXCR, keeping productive beta chains. Rows matching on CDR3 protein sequence are summarized as one entry with the most common DNA and genes. The sample table records roughly 90,000 distinct CDR3 sequences; more than 20% of these occur just once. The top ten clonotypes cover more than 10% of the sample. The time point label of this sample denotes: after trial treatment. In the paper's terms, the treatment or condition label means: LDRT plus nivolumab, ipilimumab, low-dose cyclophosphamide and aspirin (RACIN trial).

The sequenced sample was PBMCs, obtained after low-dose radiotherapy plus immunotherapy. Source of these receptors: a female donor with ovarian cancer.

This clonotype was counted ten times or more. The rearrangement joins TRBV29-1 to TRBJ1-4; weak D call: TRBD1 (5 bases). Trimming stripped 2 bases from V and 8 bases from J, with 12 bases between. The CDR3 sequence is 13 residues long. CDR1 is SQVTM and CDR2 is ANQGSEA in the germline V gene. The CDR3 sequence: CSVESQGGEKLFF. The CDR3 nucleotides are TGCAGCGTTGAAAGTCAGGGAGGCGAAAAACTGTTTTTT.

The chain is built from TRBV11-3 and TRBJ2-3, with 14 bases that match TRBD2. Trimming cost V 5 bases and J 6 bases; bases outside gene matches: 10. In germline, CDR1 is SGHNT, CDR2 YENEEA. The CDR3 extends over 17 amino acids. DNA for the CDR3: TGTGCCAGCAGCCGACTAGCGGGAGGGCCGTCCACGGATACGCAGTATTTT. Amino acids: CASSRLAGGPSTDTQYF.

This clonotype has a handful of counts. A much more abundant neighbour one base away suggests this may be a read error. The V and J genes are TRBV6-6 and TRBJ2-7; no clear D. Germline assignment: CDR1 MNHNY and CDR2 SVGAGI (reference sequence). The germline V and J ends were trimmed by 6 bases and 2 bases, with 14 bases remaining between them. CDR3 size: 14 residues. The CDR3 nucleotides are TGTGCCAGCAGAACAAGGCGAGCAACCTACGAGCAGTACTTC. As protein: CASRTRRATYEQYF.

In its sample, this clonotype was seen many times. The genes are TRBV9 and TRBJ2-7, with 12 bases lining up with TRBD2. The CDR3 consists of 17 residues. Germline-derived CDR1 and CDR2 are SGDLS and YYNGEE. V shed 4 bases, J shed 3 bases, and the junction held 11 bases outside the gene matches. The chain's CDR3 is CASSPRLAGVGGYEQYF. CDR3 bases: TGTGCCAGCAGCCCCCGACTAGCGGGGGTGGGGGGCTACGAGCAGTACTTC.

This clonotype was recorded many times. The chain couples TRBV7-9 to TRBJ2-7; D call uncertain. CDR1 SEHNR and CDR2 FQNEAQ come from the germline V gene (reference sequence). The length of the CDR3 is 12 residues. V shed 2 bases and J shed 6 bases, with 8 bases lying between them. CDR3 residues: CASSLSQTEQYF. The CDR3 nucleotides read TGTGCCAGCAGCTTAAGCCAAACCGAGCAGTACTTC.

This clonotype was seen repeatedly, ten times or more. The V and J genes are TRBV19 and TRBJ2-1; D may be TRBD2 (5 bases). Germline values: CDR1 LNHDA, CDR2 SQIVND (reference sequence). Trimming pared 5 bases from V and 8 bases from J, leaving 7 bases between. There are 11 residues in the CDR3. The CDR3, as DNA: TGTGCCAGTAGTCCCGGGGATGAGCAGTTCTTC. Amino acid sequence: CASSPGDEQFF.

Ten or more counts support this clonotype. This chain uses TRBV4-2 with TRBJ1-5; D gene uncertain. V dropped 1 base and J dropped 5 bases, with 12 bases sitting between them. The V gene's germline CDR1 is LGHNA and CDR2 YNFKEQ. There are 15 residues in the CDR3. Here the CDR3 DNA reads TGTGCCAGCAGCCAAGGATCCCAGGCGGATCAGCCCCAGCATTTT. Translated, it gives CASSQGSQADQPQHF.

This clonotype came up many times. This chain connects TRBV28 to TRBJ1-3; D gene ambiguous. The V end lost 2 bases, the J end lost 0 bases, and 8 bases lay between the germline ends. The CDR3 spans 15 residues. Per germline, CDR1 MDHEN and CDR2 SYDVKM. The CDR3 sequence is CASSLTPYSGNTIYF. The CDR3 DNA sequence: TGTGCCAGCAGTTTAACTCCCTACTCTGGAAACACCATATATTTT.

Regarding this clonotype: This probably arose from a read error, given a far larger clone one base away. The chain recombines TRBV13 with TRBJ2-1, with D maybe TRBD1 (5 bases). Germline lookup yields CDR1 PRHDT and CDR2 FYEKMQ (reference sequence). The CDR3 has 16 amino acids. The CDR3 loop is CVSSLPSWGYYNEQFF. In nucleotides, the CDR3 is TGTGTCAGCAGCTTACCAAGTTGGGGCTACTACAATGAGCAGTTCTTC.

This clonotype was counted ten times or more. This chain connects TRBV18 to TRBJ1-5; 11 positions match TRBD1. V trimming: 0 bases; J trimming: 3 bases; junction bases outside the gene matches: 7. Germline CDR1 KGHSH, CDR2 LQKENI. The CDR3 spans 18 residues. CDR3 in amino acids: CASSPPEWTGGYNQPQHF. The CDR3 DNA is TGTGCCAGCTCACCACCAGAATGGACAGGGGGCTACAATCAGCCCCAGCATTTT.

The CDR3 coding sequence is TGCGCCAGCAGACTGGACAGGGGGTTCAATCAGCCCCAGCATTTT. Its protein is CASRLDRGFNQPQHF. The chain couples TRBV4-1 to TRBJ1-5, with 10 positions matching TRBD1. Trimming took 6 bases from V and 3 from J; bases not matched to a gene: 5. Looked up from germline, CDR1 is MGHRA and CDR2 is YSYEKL. The CDR3 runs to 15 residues.

Comments on this clonotype: This likely stems from a read error, as it lies one base from a far larger clone. V and J are TRBV10-3 and TRBJ2-7; no reliable D call. The V end lost 3 bases, the J end lost 3 bases, and 6 bases lay between the germline ends. This CDR3 contains 12 residues. Germline loops: CDR1 ENHRY, CDR2 SYGVKD. CDR3 bases: TGTGCCATCAGTGAAACGAGCTACGAGCAGTACTTC. Protein: CAISETSYEQYF.

The table lists this clonotype with many counts. The chain couples TRBV7-2 to TRBJ2-5; D is perhaps TRBD2 (6 bases). The CDR3 has 15 residues. The germline CDR1 and CDR2 sequences are SGHTA and FQGNSA. V gave up 5 bases and J gave up 2 bases, with 15 bases separating them. The CDR3 DNA reads TGTGCCAGCAGCCGGTCGGCGGGGCTTCAAGAGACCCAGTACTTC. Amino acid sequence: CASSRSAGLQETQYF.

This clonotype was counted many times. V usage is TRBV5-1 and J usage is TRBJ1-4; D not resolved. V was trimmed by 4 bases and J by 3 bases, leaving 10 bases between them. This CDR3 contains 14 residues. The germline CDR1 and CDR2 sequences are SGHRS and YFSETQ. The CDR3 DNA follows: TGCGCCAGCAGCCCCCTTGGGGCTAATGAAAAACTGTTTTTT. Translated: CASSPLGANEKLFF. Filled out from reference TRBV5-1 and TRBJ1-4, the complete variable domain reads KAGVTQTPRYLIKTRGQQVTLSCSPISGHRSVSWYQQTPGQGLQFLFEYFSETQRNKGNFPGRFSGRQFSNSRSEMNVSTLELGDSALYLCASSPLGANEKLFFGSGTQLSVL.

This clonotype occurred many times. This chain joins TRBV2 and TRBJ1-6, with 8 bases that match TRBD1. CDR1 and CDR2 (germline): SNHLY, FYNNEI. Unmatched junction bases numbered 10, after V lost 8 bases and J lost 10 bases. The CDR3 consists of 14 residues. CDR3 coding DNA: TGTGCCAGCGGACCTGGACAGGGCAGATCACCCCTCCACTTT. Translating it yields CASGPGQGRSPLHF.

In the case of this clonotype: With only one base between it and a far larger clone, this is likely a read error. The chain joins TRBV4-3 to TRBJ2-7; 15 bases are shared with TRBD2. The CDR3 is 17 residues long. The germline CDR1 and CDR2 sequences are LGHNA and YSLEER. With V trimmed by 1 base and J by 7 bases, 8 bases remained unmatched. The DNA for the CDR3 is TGCGCCAGCAGCCAAGTTTCCGGGACTAGCGGGAGGAATGAGCAGTACTTC. It specifies CASSQVSGTSGRNEQYF.

This clonotype was recorded many times. CDR3 coding DNA: TGTGCCAGCAGCCAGGGACTGGCCGCCGGTGAGCAGTTCTTC. Its protein is CASSQGLAAGEQFF. J is TRBJ2-1 and V is TRBV2; perhaps TRBD2 as D (6 bases). V lost 6 bases and J lost 9, with 18 bases in between. Germline CDR1 is SNHLY and CDR2 is FYNNEI. The CDR3 runs to 14 residues.

This clonotype showed up many times. The gene calls are TRBV7-9 and TRBJ2-7; 8 nucleotides align to TRBD2. This CDR3 contains 16 residues. Trimming at V came to 5 bases and at J to 0 bases, leaving 9 bases not matched to a gene. Per the germline V gene, CDR1 is SEHNR and CDR2 is FQNEAQ (reference sequence). This CDR3 reads CASSPRAGLDSYEQYF. CDR3 DNA sequence: TGTGCCAGCAGCCCAAGAGCGGGACTAGACTCCTACGAGCAGTACTTC.

The chain has TRBV6-2 or TRBV6-3 and TRBJ1-2; 10 positions match TRBD1. Trimming cost V 5 bases and J 4 bases; bases outside gene matches: 7. The CDR3 runs to 15 residues. Germline V gene sequence: CDR1 MNHEY, CDR2 SVGEGT. The CDR3 here is CASSTSDRGAYGYTF. The CDR3 nucleotides are TGTGCCAGCAGTACCTCGGACAGGGGGGCCTATGGCTACACCTTC.

This clonotype has a handful of counts. This rearrangement joins TRBV27 to TRBJ2-7, with TRBD2 matching over 7 bases. The CDR3 has 13 amino acids. Germline V gene lookup returns CDR1 MNHEY and CDR2 SMNVEV (reference sequence). The trim removed 6 bases at V and 3 bases at J, leaving 5 bases unmatched. The CDR3 loop reads CASSRWEGYEQYF. For the CDR3, the DNA is TGTGCCAGCAGCCGTTGGGAGGGCTACGAGCAGTACTTC.

This clonotype was seen many times. The chain combines TRBV13 with TRBJ2-7; D unresolved. This CDR3 region has 13 residues. Trimming cost V 2 bases and J 0 bases, with 5 bases left between them. The germline V gene has CDR1 PRHDT and CDR2 FYEKMQ (reference sequence). The CDR3 region has the DNA TGTGCCAGCAGCTTATCCCGCTCCTACGAGCAGTACTTC. This sequence encodes CASSLSRSYEQYF.

This clonotype was detected only a few times. The chain combines TRBV30 with TRBJ2-7; D is ambiguous. Trimming cost V 1 base and J 5 bases, with 9 bases left between them. This CDR3 comprises 12 residues. Germline V gives CDR1 GTSNPN, CDR2 SVGIG (reference sequence). This chain's CDR3 is CAWSAVSNEQYF. DNA for the CDR3: TGTGCCTGGAGTGCTGTGTCCAACGAGCAGTACTTC.

This clonotype was counted many times. This sequence joins TRBV12-5 and TRBJ2-4, with 11 positions matching TRBD1. Germline CDR1 and CDR2: LGHNT and FRNRAP. V lost 2 bases and J lost 0; bases outside the gene matches: 3. This CDR3 region has 17 residues. CDR3 region: CASGLIGQGAAKNIQYF. CDR3 DNA sequence: TGTGCTAGTGGTTTGATAGGACAGGGGGCAGCCAAAAACATTCAGTACTTC.

This clonotype was recorded at least ten times. The chain combines TRBV20-1 with TRBJ2-3; D gene uncertain. With 4 bases removed from V and 7 bases from J, the gap between germline ends came to 6 bases. CDR1 is DFQATT and CDR2 is SNEGSKA in the germline V gene (reference sequence). The CDR3 is made up of 10 amino acids. The CDR3 bases are TGCAGTGCTAAGGCAAATACGCAGTATTTT. It encodes CSAKANTQYF.

This clonotype has just a few counts. The V and J genes are TRBV6-2 or TRBV6-3 and TRBJ2-1; TRBD2 aligns across 14 bases. The germline CDR1 and CDR2 sequences are MNHEY and SVGEGT. The trim removed 5 bases at V and 7 bases at J, leaving 10 bases unmatched. This CDR3 is built from 17 residues. In nucleotides, the CDR3 is TGTGCCAGCAGTCCTCCCCGACTAGCGGGAGGGCCAAATGAGCAGTTCTTC. It codes for CASSPPRLAGGPNEQFF.

This clonotype was detected ten times or more. The chain is built from TRBV20-1 and TRBJ2-5; 8 bases match TRBD2. The trim removed 4 bases at V and 5 bases at J, leaving 3 bases unmatched. This CDR3 is 12 amino acids long. The germline gives CDR1 DFQATT, CDR2 SNEGSKA (reference sequence). The CDR3 sequence: CSATSGSETQYF. The CDR3 DNA is TGCAGTGCTACCAGCGGGAGTGAGACCCAGTACTTC.

A word on this clonotype: Given a far larger clone just one base away, this is likely a sequencing read error. The CDR3 DNA sequence: TGTGCTATGGCCCCCGTGACAGGGGGCTATGGCTACACCTTC. This codes for CAMAPVTGGYGYTF. The J gene is TRBJ1-2, the V gene TRBV2; TRBD1 aligns across 9 bases. The CDR3 is 14 amino acids. The germline CDR1 and CDR2 sequences are SNHLY and FYNNEI.

The table lists this clonotype with many counts. CDR3 DNA sequence: TGCGCCAGCAGCCAAGATATTCGTTACAGAGGCGAGAAAAGGAACACTGAAGCTTTCTTT. Its protein is CASSQDIRYRGEKRNTEAFF. This chain uses TRBV4-3 with TRBJ1-1, with D unresolved. The V gene lost 0 bases and the J gene lost 1 base, with 24 bases spanning the gap. This CDR3 is built from 20 residues. Germline-derived CDR1 and CDR2 are LGHNA and YSLEER.

In its sample, this clonotype was seen a few times. This chain links TRBV27 with TRBJ2-7, with a tentative D call TRBD2 (6 bases). CDR3 length: 19 amino acids. Germline loops: CDR1 MNHEY, CDR2 SMNVEV (reference sequence). Trimming stripped 2 bases from V and 6 bases from J, with 29 bases between. As DNA, the CDR3 is TGTGCCAGCAGTTTACGCCACCCCCGAATTGGACTATCGGGGGTCGAGCAGTACTTC. The encoded protein is CASSLRHPRIGLSGVEQYF.

This clonotype has ten or more counts. The gene calls are TRBV7-2 and TRBJ1-1; no reliable D call. The V and J ends lost 5 bases and 0 bases respectively, with 10 bases between them. Per the germline V gene, CDR1 is SGHTA and CDR2 is FQGNSA. This CDR3 has 14 residues. CDR3 in amino acids: CASSREQVNTEAFF. Here the CDR3 DNA reads TGTGCCAGCAGCCGGGAGCAGGTGAACACTGAAGCTTTCTTT.

This clonotype has ten or more counts. The chain uses TRBV24-1 and TRBJ1-2; 10 nucleotides match TRBD1. The V gene's germline CDR1 is KGHDR and CDR2 SFDVKD. This CDR3 is built from 15 residues. Trimming removed 3 bases from V and 6 bases from J; junction bases left unmatched: 6. The CDR3 loop reads CATSDRDRGENGYTF. CDR3 DNA: TGTGCCACCAGTGATAGGGACAGGGGCGAGAATGGCTACACCTTC.

This clonotype was found once. V and J are TRBV10-3 and TRBJ2-7, with 14 positions matching TRBD2. V was pared by 6 bases and J by 4 bases, with 5 bases of the junction left unmatched. The germline V gene encodes CDR1 ENHRY and CDR2 SYGVKD. The CDR3 runs 15 residues. Here the CDR3 reads CAIRVGLAGEYEQYF. In DNA form, the CDR3 reads TGTGCCATCAGGGTGGGACTAGCGGGGGAGTACGAGCAGTACTTC.